What follows are 2 T cell receptor beta chains derived from one specimen sequenced in a study of blood T cell repertoires in COVID-19. Assay: immunoSEQ multiplex PCR; the TCRdb copy retains only in-frame clones and omits some. The sample records about 100,000 clones, around 90% being singletons. The sample consisted of peripheral blood. The receptors here all came from a woman aged 60-75 years with acute or convalescent COVID-19.

The chain links TRBV29-1 to TRBJ2-1; 9 bases align to TRBD2. The length of the CDR3 is 14 residues. Per germline, CDR1 SQVTM and CDR2 ANQGSEA. V gave up 7 bases and J gave up 0 bases; unmatched junction bases: 4. The CDR3 spells CSGRGGSSYNEQFF. CDR3 in DNA: TGCAGCGGGCGGGGGGGAAGCTCCTACAATGAGCAGTTCTTC.

The chain has TRBV29-1 and TRBJ1-2; D possibly corresponds to TRBD1 (6 bases). Germline values: CDR1 SQVTM, CDR2 ANQGSEA. The CDR3 runs to 12 residues. Trimming removed 8 bases at V and 7 bases at J, with 17 bases between. The CDR3 nucleotides read TGCAGCACCCGGGAGGGGGAAGTTGGCTACACCTTC. As protein: CSTREGEVGYTF.